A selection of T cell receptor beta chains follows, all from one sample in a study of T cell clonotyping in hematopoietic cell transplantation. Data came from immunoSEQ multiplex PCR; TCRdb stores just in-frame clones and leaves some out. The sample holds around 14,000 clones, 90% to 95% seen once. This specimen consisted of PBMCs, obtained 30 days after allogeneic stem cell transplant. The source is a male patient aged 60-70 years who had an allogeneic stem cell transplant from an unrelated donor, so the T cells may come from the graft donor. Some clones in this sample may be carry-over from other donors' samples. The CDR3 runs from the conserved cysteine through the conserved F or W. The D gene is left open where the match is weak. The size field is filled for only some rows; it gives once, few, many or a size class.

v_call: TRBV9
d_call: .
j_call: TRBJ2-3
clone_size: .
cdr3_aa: CASSPGGGSRGDTQYF
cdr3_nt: TGTGCCAGCAGCCCCGGAGGGGGGAGTCGTGGAGATACGCAGTATTTT

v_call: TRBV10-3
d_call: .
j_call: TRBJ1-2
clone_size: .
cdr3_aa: CAISESGGANYGYTF
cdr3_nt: TGTGCCATCAGTGAGTCGGGGGGGGCTAACTATGGCTACACCTTC

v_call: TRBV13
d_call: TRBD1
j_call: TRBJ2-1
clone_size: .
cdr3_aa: CASSSRGRGSYNEQFF
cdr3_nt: TGTGCCAGCAGCTCCAGGGGGCGCGGGTCCTACAATGAGCAGTTCTTC

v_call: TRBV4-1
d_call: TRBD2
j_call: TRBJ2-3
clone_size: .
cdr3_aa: CASSQASGGGTDTQYF
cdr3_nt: TGCGCCAGCAGCCAAGCAAGCGGGGGAGGCACAGATACGCAGTATTTT

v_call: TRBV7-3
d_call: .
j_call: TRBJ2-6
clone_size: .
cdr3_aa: CASSRSGSRSGANVLTF
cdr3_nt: TGTGCCAGCAGCCGGAGCGGGTCCCGATCTGGAGCCAACGTCCTGACTTTC

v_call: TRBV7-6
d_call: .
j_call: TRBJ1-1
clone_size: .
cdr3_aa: CASSLAYRNTEAFF
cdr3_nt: TGTGCCAGCAGCTTAGCTTACAGGAACACTGAAGCTTTCTTT

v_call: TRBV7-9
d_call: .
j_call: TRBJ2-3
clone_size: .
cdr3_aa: CASSSLGREPTDTQYF
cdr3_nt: TGTGCCAGCAGCTCCCTGGGCCGGGAACCCACAGATACGCAGTATTTT

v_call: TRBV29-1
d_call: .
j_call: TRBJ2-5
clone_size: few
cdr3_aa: CSVRRGQETQYF
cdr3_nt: TGCAGCGTTCGCCGGGGCCAAGAGACCCAGTACTTC

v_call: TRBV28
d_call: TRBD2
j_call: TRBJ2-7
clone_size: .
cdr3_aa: CASSLYLTSGSYEQYF
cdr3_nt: TGTGCCAGCAGTCTTTATTTGACTAGCGGGAGTTACGAGCAGTACTTC

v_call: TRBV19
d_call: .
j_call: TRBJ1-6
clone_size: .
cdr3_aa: CASRGDGNNSPLHF
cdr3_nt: TGTGCCAGTAGAGGGGACGGCAATAATTCACCCCTCCACTTT

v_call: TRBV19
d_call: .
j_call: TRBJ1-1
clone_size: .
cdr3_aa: CASSRVMNTEAFF
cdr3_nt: TGTGCCAGTAGTAGGGTGATGAACACTGAAGCTTTCTTT

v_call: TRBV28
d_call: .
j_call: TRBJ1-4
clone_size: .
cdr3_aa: CASSLTGLVEKLFF
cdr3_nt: TGTGCCAGCAGTTTAACAGGTCTTGTGGAAAAACTGTTTTTT

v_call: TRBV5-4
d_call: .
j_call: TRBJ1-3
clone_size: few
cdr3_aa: CASSSSSGPGNTIYF
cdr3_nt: TGTGCCAGCAGCTCCTCAAGTGGGCCTGGAAACACCATATATTTT

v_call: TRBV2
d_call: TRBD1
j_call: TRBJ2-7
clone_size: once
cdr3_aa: CASIRDRFSYEQYF
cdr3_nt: TGTGCCAGCATTCGGGACAGGTTTTCCTACGAGCAGTACTTC

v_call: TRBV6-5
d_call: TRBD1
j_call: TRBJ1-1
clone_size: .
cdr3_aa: CASSRGQGASAFF
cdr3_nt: TGTGCCAGCAGCCGCGGACAGGGGGCATCAGCTTTCTTT

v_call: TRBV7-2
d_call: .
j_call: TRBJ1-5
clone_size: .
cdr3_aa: CASSRYTTGTGKPQHF
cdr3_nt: TGTGCCAGCAGCCGCTACACCACAGGGACGGGGAAGCCCCAGCATTTT

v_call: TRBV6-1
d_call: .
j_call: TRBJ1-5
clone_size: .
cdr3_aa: CASKEPNQPQHF
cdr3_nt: TGTGCCAGCAAGGAACCCAATCAGCCCCAGCATTTT

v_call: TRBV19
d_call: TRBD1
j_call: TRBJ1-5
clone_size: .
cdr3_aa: CASSIPPGQGFSAQHF
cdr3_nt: TGTGCCAGTAGTATACCTCCGGGACAGGGTTTTTCGGCCCAGCATTTT

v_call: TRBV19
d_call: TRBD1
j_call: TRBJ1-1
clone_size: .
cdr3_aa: CASSRGQLNTEAFF
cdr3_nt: TGTGCCAGTAGTAGGGGACAGCTGAACACTGAAGCTTTCTTT

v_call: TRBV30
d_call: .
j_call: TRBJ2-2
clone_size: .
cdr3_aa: CAWSAMSIANTGELFF
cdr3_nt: TGTGCCTGGAGCGCCATGAGCATCGCGAACACCGGGGAGCTGTTTTTT

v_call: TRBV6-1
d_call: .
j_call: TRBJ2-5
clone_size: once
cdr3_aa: CASSEASQYF
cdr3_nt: TGTGCCAGCAGTGAAGCGAGCCAGTACTTC

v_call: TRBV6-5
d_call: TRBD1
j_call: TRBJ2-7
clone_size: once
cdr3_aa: CASSYSGTGGELSF
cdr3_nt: TGTGCCAGCAGTTACTCGGGGACAGGGGGCGAGCTTTCATTC

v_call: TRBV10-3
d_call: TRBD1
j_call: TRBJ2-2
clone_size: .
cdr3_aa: CAISESIGRGPTGELFF
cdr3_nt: TGTGCCATCAGTGAGTCGATCGGCAGGGGGCCCACCGGGGAGCTGTTTTTT

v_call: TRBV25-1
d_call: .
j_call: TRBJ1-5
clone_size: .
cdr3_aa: CASSGVQDQPQHF
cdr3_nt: TGTGCCAGCAGCGGGGTTCAAGATCAGCCCCAGCATTTT

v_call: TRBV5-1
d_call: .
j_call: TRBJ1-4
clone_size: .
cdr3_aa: CASSSRPRGIALNEKLFF
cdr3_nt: TGCGCCAGCAGCTCCCGGCCGCGGGGGATCGCGTTAAATGAAAAACTGTTTTTT

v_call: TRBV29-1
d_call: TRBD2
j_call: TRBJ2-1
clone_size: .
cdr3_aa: CTILAGGRGEQFF
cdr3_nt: TGCACTATACTAGCGGGGGGAAGGGGTGAGCAGTTCTTC

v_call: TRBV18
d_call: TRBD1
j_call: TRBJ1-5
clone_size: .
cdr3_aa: CASSPGDRVQPQHF
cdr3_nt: TGTGCCAGCTCACCAGGGGACAGGGTTCAGCCCCAGCATTTT

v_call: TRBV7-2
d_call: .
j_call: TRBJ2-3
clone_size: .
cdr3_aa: CASSSGLAGVPQYF
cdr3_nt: TGTGCCAGCAGCTCGGGACTGGCTGGAGTTCCGCAGTATTTT

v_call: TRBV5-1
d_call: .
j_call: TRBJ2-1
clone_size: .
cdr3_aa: CASSLDSNNEQFF
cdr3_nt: TGCGCCAGCAGCTTGGACAGCAACAATGAGCAGTTCTTC

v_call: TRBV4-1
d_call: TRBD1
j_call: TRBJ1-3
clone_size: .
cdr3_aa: CASSQTGTGNTIYF
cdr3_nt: TGCGCCAGCAGCCAGACAGGGACCGGAAACACCATATATTTT

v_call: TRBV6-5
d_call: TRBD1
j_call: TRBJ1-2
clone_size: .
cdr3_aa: CASSYDRVTAGYTF
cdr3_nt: TGTGCCAGCAGTTACGACAGGGTAACCGCCGGCTACACCTTC